Reported below is one TCR beta chain. Its antigen remains unidentified. The data originate from a study of shared clonotypes between healthy human individuals. Study results and limitations: The authors expected sequencing depth to affect clonotype sharing among donors.

Naive CD8 cells lacked CD45RO and underwent positive selection for CCR7, leaving out terminally differentiated effector memory CD45RA+ cells. Profiled with immunoSEQ multiplex PCR; TCRdb holds only in-frame clones, not every one. The data contain hundreds of thousands of clones, 95% to 96% of them seen just once; the ten biggest clones take up less than 0.13%. This receptor was identified in a woman in her thirties in good health. The sequencing sample was made of naive CD8+ T cells sorted from blood.

In DNA, the CDR3 is TGTGCCAGCAGTCAGTCAAAGGGAGTGGAGTTTTATGGCTACACCTTC. Protein product: CASSQSKGVEFYGYTF. The chain uses TRBV27 and TRBJ1-2, with no clear D. The CDR3 is 16 residues long. V gave up 5 bases and J gave up 5 bases, with 21 bases separating them. Per the germline V gene, CDR1 is MNHEY and CDR2 is SMNVEV (reference sequence).